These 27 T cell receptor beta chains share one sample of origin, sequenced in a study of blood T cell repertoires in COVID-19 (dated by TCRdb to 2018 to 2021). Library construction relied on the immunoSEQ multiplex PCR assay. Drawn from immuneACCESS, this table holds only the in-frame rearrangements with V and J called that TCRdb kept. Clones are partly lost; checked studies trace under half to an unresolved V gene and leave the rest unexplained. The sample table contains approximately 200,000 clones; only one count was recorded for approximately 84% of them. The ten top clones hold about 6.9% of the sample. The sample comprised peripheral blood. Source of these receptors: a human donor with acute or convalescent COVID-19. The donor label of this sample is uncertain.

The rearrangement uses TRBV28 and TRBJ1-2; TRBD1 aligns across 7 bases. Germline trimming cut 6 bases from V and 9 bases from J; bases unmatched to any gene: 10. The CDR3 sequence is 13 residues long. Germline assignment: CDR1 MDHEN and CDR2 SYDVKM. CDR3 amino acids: CASSQTGPISYTF. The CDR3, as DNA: TGTGCCAGCAGCCAGACAGGGCCTATTAGCTACACCTTC.

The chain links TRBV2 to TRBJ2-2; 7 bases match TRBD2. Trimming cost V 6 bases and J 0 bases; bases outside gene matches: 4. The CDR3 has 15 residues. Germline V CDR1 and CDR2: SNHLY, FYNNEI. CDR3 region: CASRGGTANTGELFF. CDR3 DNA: TGTGCCAGCAGGGGGGGGACTGCGAACACCGGGGAGCTGTTTTTT.

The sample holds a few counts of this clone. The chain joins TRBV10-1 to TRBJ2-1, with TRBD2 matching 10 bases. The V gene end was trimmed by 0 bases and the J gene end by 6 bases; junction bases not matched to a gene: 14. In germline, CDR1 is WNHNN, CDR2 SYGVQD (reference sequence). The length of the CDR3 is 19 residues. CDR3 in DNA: TGCGCCAGCAGTGAGTCGAAGATCGGGATAGCGGGAGGAGGCAATGAGCAGTTCTTC. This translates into CASSESKIGIAGGGNEQFF.

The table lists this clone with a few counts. The CDR3, as DNA: TGCAGTGCTGAACAGGGATTTGAAGCTTTCTTT. Its protein product is CSAEQGFEAFF. This chain uses TRBV20-1 with TRBJ1-1; D might be TRBD1 (6 bases). The length of the CDR3 is 11 residues. The ends were cut back, 5 bases at V and 7 bases at J, with 11 bases in the middle. CDR1 DFQATT and CDR2 SNEGSKA come from the germline V gene (reference sequence).

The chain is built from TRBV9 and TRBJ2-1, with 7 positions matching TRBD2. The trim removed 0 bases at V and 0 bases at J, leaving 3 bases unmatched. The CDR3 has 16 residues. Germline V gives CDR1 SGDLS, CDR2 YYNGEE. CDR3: CASSVEGGSSYNEQFF. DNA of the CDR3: TGTGCCAGCAGCGTAGAAGGCGGGAGCTCCTACAATGAGCAGTTCTTC.

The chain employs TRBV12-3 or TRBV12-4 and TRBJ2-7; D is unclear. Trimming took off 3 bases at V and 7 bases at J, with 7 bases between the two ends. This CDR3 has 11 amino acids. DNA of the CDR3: TGTGCCAGCAGTTTGCGAGGAGAGCAGTACTTC. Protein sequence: CASSLRGEQYF.

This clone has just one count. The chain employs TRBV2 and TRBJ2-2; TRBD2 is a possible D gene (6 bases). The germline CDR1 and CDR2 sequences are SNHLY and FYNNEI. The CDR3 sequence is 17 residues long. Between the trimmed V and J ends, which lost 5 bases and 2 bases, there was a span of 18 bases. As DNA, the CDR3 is TGTGCCAGCAGTAGGGGTAGGACTATCTCAAACACCGGGGAGCTGTTTTTT. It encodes CASSRGRTISNTGELFF.

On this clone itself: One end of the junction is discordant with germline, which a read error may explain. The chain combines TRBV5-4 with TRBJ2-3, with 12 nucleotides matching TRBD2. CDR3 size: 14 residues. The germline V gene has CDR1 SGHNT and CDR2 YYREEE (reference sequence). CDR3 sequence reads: CASSSPSSGRALVF. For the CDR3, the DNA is TGTGCCAGCAGCTCCCCTTCTAGCGGGAGGGCCTTGGTTTTT. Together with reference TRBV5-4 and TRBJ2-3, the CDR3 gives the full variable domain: ETGVTQSPTHLIKTRGQQVTLRCSSQSGHNTVSWYQQALGQGPQFIFQYYREEENGRGNFPPRFSGLQFPNYSSELNVNALELDDSALYLCASSSPSSGRALVFGPGTRLTVL.

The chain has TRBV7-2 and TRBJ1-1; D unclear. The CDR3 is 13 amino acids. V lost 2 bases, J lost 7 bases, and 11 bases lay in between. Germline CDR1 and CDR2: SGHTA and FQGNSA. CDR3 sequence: CASSLNYGYEAFF. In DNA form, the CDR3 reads TGTGCCAGCAGCTTAAACTACGGTTATGAAGCTTTCTTT. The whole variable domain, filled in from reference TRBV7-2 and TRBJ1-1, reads GAGVSQSPSNKVTEKGKDVELRCDPISGHTALYWYRQSLGQGLEFLIYFQGNSAPDKSGLPSDRFSAERTGGSVSTLTIQRTQQEDSAVYLCASSLNYGYEAFFGQGTRLTVV.

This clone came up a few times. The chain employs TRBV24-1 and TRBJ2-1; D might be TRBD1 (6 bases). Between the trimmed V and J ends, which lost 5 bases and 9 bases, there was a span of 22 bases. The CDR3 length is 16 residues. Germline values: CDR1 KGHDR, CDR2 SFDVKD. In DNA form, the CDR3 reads TGTGCCACCAGTGGCTATAACAGGGTTGGGTCCAGTGAGCAGTTCTTC. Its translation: CATSGYNRVGSSEQFF.

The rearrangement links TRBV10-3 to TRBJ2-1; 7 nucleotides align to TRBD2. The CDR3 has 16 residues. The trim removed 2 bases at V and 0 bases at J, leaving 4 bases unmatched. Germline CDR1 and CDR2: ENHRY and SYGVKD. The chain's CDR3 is CAISEQGGGSYNEQFF. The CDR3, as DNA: TGTGCCATCAGTGAGCAGGGCGGGGGCTCCTACAATGAGCAGTTCTTC.

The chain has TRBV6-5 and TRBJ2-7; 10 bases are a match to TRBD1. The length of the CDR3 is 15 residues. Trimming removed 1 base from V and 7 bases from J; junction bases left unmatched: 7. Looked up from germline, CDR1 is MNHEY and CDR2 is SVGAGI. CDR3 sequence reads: CASSYFGTGAGEQYF. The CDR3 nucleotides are TGTGCCAGCAGTTACTTCGGGACAGGGGCGGGGGAGCAGTACTTC.

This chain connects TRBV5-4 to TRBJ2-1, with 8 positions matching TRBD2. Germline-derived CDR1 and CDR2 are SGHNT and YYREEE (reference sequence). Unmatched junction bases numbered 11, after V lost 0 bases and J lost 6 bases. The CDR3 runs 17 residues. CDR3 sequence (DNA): TGTGCCAGCAGCTTGGGGCCTTCGAGACTAGCGCCCAATGAGCAGTTCTTC. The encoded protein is CASSLGPSRLAPNEQFF.

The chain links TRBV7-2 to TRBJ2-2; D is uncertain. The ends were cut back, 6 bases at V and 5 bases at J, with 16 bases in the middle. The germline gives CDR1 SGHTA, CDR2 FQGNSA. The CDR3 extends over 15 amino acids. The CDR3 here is CASSTPGGYTGELFF. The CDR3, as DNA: TGTGCCAGCAGTACGCCGGGTGGATATACCGGGGAGCTGTTTTTT.

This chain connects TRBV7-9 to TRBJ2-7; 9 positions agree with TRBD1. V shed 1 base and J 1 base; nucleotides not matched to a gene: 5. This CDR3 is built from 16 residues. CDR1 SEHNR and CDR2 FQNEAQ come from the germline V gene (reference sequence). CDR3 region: CASSLGTGQGSYEQYF. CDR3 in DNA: TGTGCCAGCAGCTTAGGTACGGGACAGGGATCCTACGAGCAGTACTTC.

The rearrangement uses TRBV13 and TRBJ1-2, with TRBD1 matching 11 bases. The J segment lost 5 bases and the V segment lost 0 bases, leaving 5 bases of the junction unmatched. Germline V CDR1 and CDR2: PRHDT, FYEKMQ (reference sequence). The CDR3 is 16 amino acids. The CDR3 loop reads CASSLGGGTGGYGYTF. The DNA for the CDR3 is TGTGCCAGCAGCTTAGGCGGTGGGACAGGGGGATATGGCTACACCTTC.

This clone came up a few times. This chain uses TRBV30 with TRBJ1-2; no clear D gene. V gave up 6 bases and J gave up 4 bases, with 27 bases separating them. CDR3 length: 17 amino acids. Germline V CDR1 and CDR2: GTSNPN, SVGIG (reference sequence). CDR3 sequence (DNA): TGTGCCTGCGCGACCGGACTCCCGACGCTTCGTACCTATGGCTACACCTTC. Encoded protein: CACATGLPTLRTYGYTF.

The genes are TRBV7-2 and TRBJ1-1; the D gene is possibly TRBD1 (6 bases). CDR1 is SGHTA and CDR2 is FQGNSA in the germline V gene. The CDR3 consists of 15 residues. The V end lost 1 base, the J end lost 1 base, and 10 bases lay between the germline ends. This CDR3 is CASSLEGGKNTEAFF. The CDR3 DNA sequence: TGTGCCAGCAGCTTAGAGGGGGGGAAGAACACTGAAGCTTTCTTT.

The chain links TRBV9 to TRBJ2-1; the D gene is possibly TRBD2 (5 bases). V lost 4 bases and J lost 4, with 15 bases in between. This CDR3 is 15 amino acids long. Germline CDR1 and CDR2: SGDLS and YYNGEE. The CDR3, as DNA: TGTGCCAGCAGCCTGGCCGGGGTTCTGTACAATGAGCAGTTCTTC. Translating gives CASSLAGVLYNEQFF.

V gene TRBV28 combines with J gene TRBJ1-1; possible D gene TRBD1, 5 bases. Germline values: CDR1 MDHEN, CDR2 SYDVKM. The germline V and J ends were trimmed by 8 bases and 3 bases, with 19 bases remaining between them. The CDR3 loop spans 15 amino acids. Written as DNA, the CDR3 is TGTGCCAGCGGAACGGACAAACCTTCCTACACTGAAGCTTTCTTT. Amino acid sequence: CASGTDKPSYTEAFF.

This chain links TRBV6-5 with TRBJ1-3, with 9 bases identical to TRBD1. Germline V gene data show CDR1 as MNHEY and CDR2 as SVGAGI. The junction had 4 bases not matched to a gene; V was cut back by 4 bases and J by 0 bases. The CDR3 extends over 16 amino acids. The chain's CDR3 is CASSSQTGGSGNTIYF. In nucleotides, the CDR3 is TGTGCCAGCAGTTCACAGACAGGGGGCTCTGGAAACACCATATATTTT.

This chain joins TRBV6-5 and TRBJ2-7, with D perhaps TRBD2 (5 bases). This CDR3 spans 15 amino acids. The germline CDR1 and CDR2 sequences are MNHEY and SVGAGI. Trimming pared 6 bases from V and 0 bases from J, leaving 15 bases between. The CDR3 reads CASRVSELSSYEQYF. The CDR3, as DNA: TGTGCCAGCAGGGTTAGCGAGTTATCCTCCTACGAGCAGTACTTC.

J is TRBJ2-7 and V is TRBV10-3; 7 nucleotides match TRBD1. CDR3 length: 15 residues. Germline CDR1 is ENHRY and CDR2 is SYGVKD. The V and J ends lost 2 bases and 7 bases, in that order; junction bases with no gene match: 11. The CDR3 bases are TGTGCCATCAGTGAGCGGACAGGCACCGAGAGGGAGCAGTACTTC. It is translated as CAISERTGTEREQYF.

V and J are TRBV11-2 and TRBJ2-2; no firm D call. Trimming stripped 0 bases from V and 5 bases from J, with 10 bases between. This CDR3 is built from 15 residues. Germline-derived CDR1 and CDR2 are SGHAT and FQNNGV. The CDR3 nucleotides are TGTGCCAGCAGCTTAGAGTTTGGGCCAACCGGGGAGCTGTTTTTT. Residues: CASSLEFGPTGELFF.

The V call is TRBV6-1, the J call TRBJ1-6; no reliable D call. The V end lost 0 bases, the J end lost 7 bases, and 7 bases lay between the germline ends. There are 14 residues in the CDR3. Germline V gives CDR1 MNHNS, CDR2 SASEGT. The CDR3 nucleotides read TGTGCCAGCAGTGAAGCGAGCCGGAATTCACCCCTCCACTTT. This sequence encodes CASSEASRNSPLHF.

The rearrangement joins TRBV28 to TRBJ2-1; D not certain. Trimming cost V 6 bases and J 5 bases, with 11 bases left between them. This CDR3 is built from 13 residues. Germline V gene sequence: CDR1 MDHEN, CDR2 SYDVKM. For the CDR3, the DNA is TGTGCCAGCAGCCCCCCTTTTGACAATGAGCAGTTCTTC. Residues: CASSPPFDNEQFF.

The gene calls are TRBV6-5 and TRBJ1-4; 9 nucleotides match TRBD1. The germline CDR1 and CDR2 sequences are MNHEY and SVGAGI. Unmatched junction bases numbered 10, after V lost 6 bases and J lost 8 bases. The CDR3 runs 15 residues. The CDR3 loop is CASSFGDRVGEKLFF. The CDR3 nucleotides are TGTGCCAGCAGCTTCGGGGACAGGGTCGGCGAAAAACTGTTTTTT.